This T cell receptor beta chain came from a study of T-cell memory formation after mild COVID-19. With 2 bases removed from V and 2 bases from J, the gap between germline ends came to 8 bases. This CDR3 has 13 residues. Germline assignment: CDR1 SGHRS and CDR2 YFSETQ. Notes on this clonotype: The antigen is undetermined.

Study outcomes and limitations: Shrinking CD4+ clones were chiefly CM and EM; CD8+ ones were chiefly EMRA. Memory sampled before infection contained some responding clones, suggesting cross-reactive memory joined. Day 15 to 85 contractors were CD4/CD8 balanced; later expanders leaned CD4+.

TCRdb ran MiXCR on the 5' RACE reads and lists one entry per CDR3 protein. The repertoire consists of 350,000 to 500,000 distinct CDR3 sequences, with roughly 18% occurring once and the leading ten covering around a fifth. The sample comprised PBMCs or a T cell subset sorted from them (not recorded which). The chain recombines TRBV5-1 with TRBJ2-7; D uncertain. The receptor's source is a man aged 18 to 29 who had mild COVID-19 (a few samples of this study predate the infection). Cell type and time point are not known. The CDR3 spells CASSFAQPYEQYF. CDR3 nucleotide sequence: TGCGCCAGCAGCTTCGCACAGCCCTACGAGCAGTACTTC.